This T cell receptor (beta chain) was sequenced for a study of shared clonotypes between healthy human individuals. General study findings and limits: The expectation was that sequencing depth would affect clonotype sharing among donors.

CD45RO negativity and positive selection for CCR7 defined naive CD8 cells, a population that excluded terminally differentiated effector memory CD45RA+ cells. An approximately 200 ng quantity of DNA, 30,000 to 35,000 T cell genomes, went into the sorted-subset replicate PCRs. Assay: immunoSEQ multiplex PCR; the TCRdb copy retains only in-frame clones and omits some. The repertoire consists of some 2.1 million clones, with roughly 94% occurring once and the leading ten covering roughly 1%. Worth noting for this clone: No antigen is known for it.

The germline CDR1 and CDR2 sequences are SQVTM and ANQGSEA. The V and J ends lost 6 bases and 0 bases, in that order; junction bases with no gene match: 8. The CDR3 is 15 amino acids. This chain connects TRBV29-1 to TRBJ2-1; 7 nucleotides align to TRBD2. Sequencing input: naive CD8+ T cells sorted from blood. The clonotype originates from a man aged 18-30 years in good health. CDR3 sequence: CSVRQRESSYNEQFF. DNA for the CDR3: TGCAGCGTAAGACAGCGGGAAAGCTCCTACAATGAGCAGTTCTTC.